The next 19 T cell receptor beta chains were all read from a single sample in a study of sequential checkpoint blockade in melanoma. Treatment of the sample: randomized to nivolumab then ipilimumab (arm A) or the reverse (arm B). The method was immunoSEQ multiplex PCR; TCRdb's version includes in-frame clones alone and lacks a portion of them. The table lists about 20,000 clones, 80% to 90% of them singletons. The material was CD8+ T cells sorted from blood (inferred from file names), obtained from a patient given nivolumab and ipilimumab in sequence. These receptors were obtained from a human donor with melanoma.

DNA for the CDR3: TGTGCCAGTAGTACGGGACACCAGCAGTTCTTC. Translated: CASSTGHQQFF. The genes are TRBV19 and TRBJ2-1; D is possibly TRBD1 (6 bases). This CDR3 has 11 amino acids. The germline V gene has CDR1 LNHDA and CDR2 SQIVND (reference sequence). The ends were cut back, 4 bases at V and 11 bases at J, with 9 bases in the middle.

The chain combines TRBV7-9 with TRBJ1-1; the D gene is possibly TRBD1 (6 bases). CDR1 and CDR2 (germline): SEHNR, FQNEAQ (reference sequence). The CDR3 loop spans 15 amino acids. Between the trimmed V and J ends, which lost 1 base and 4 bases, there was a span of 13 bases. CDR3 residues: CASSLGQGRATEAFF. For the CDR3, the DNA is TGTGCCAGCAGCTTAGGTCAGGGGCGGGCCACTGAAGCTTTCTTT.

The chain uses TRBV19 and TRBJ2-7; no reliable D call. Between the trimmed V and J ends, which lost 3 bases and 7 bases, there was a span of 16 bases. The CDR3 totals 14 residues. Germline assignment: CDR1 LNHDA and CDR2 SQIVND (reference sequence). CDR3 sequence reads: CASSMRSPPIEQYF. DNA for the CDR3: TGTGCCAGTAGTATGCGTTCCCCTCCTATAGAGCAGTACTTC.

The chain carries TRBV19 and TRBJ2-7, with D perhaps TRBD1 (6 bases). This CDR3 region has 13 residues. V lost 6 bases, J lost 2 bases, and 11 bases lay in between. Germline lookup yields CDR1 LNHDA and CDR2 SQIVND (reference sequence). CDR3 sequence: CASSAGATYEQYF. The CDR3 nucleotides are TGTGCCAGTAGCGCAGGGGCCACCTACGAGCAGTACTTC.

The V and J genes are TRBV5-4 and TRBJ1-6, with D uncertain. Germline-derived CDR1 and CDR2 are SGHNT and YYREEE (reference sequence). The CDR3 totals 14 residues. V was pared by 2 bases and J by 6 bases, with 9 bases between. CDR3 nucleotide sequence: TGTGCCAGCAGCTTCGGTGGGCGTAATTCACCCCTCCACTTT. Protein sequence: CASSFGGRNSPLHF.

Only one count was recorded for this clone. The V gene is TRBV5-6, the J gene TRBJ2-1, with TRBD2 matching over 13 bases. V lost 4 bases and J lost 5; bases outside the gene matches: 3. Per the germline V gene, CDR1 is SGHDT and CDR2 is YYEEEE. This CDR3 spans 15 amino acids. This CDR3 reads CASSDGTSGNNEQFF. Written as DNA, the CDR3 is TGTGCCAGCAGCGACGGGACTAGCGGGAACAATGAGCAGTTCTTC.

This clone is a singleton in its sample. V and J are TRBV5-8 and TRBJ1-2, with no clear D. V lost 3 bases and J 3 bases, leaving 21 bases between the germline ends. The germline gives CDR1 SGHTS, CDR2 YDEGEE. This CDR3 has 17 residues. CDR3 DNA sequence: TGTGCCAGCAGCTCCCGGCGTGGAGGGATGCGGGACTATGGCTACACCTTC. Translation: CASSSRRGGMRDYGYTF.

This clone has only one observation. V usage is TRBV10-2 and J usage is TRBJ2-7; TRBD1 aligns across 11 bases. V lost 6 bases to trimming and J lost 3 bases; unmatched junction nucleotides: 1. The germline V gene has CDR1 WSHSY and CDR2 SAAADI. CDR3 length: 13 residues. The CDR3 loop is CASRGQGDYEQYF. CDR3 DNA: TGCGCCAGCAGGGGACAGGGGGACTACGAGCAGTACTTC.

This sequence joins TRBV27 and TRBJ1-4, with TRBD1 matching over 8 bases. CDR3 length: 14 amino acids. Germline loops: CDR1 MNHEY, CDR2 SMNVEV (reference sequence). V dropped 2 bases and J dropped 5; count of bases not matched to a gene: 1. CDR3 in DNA: TGTGCCAGCAGTTTAAACAGGGGGAATGAAAAACTGTTTTTT. Its protein product is CASSLNRGNEKLFF.

The chain employs TRBV4-2 and TRBJ2-7; TRBD1 aligns across 8 bases. Germline V gene lookup returns CDR1 LGHNA and CDR2 YNFKEQ. V lost 2 bases, J lost 4 bases, and 7 bases stayed unmatched. This CDR3 has 15 amino acids. CDR3 amino acids: CASSQFGQGTYEQYF. The CDR3 bases are TGTGCCAGCAGCCAATTCGGACAGGGCACTTACGAGCAGTACTTC.

V and J are TRBV19 and TRBJ2-1; 12 nucleotides line up with TRBD2. J was trimmed by 4 bases and V by 5 bases; bases with no gene match: 6. This CDR3 is 16 amino acids long. Per germline, CDR1 LNHDA and CDR2 SQIVND (reference sequence). The CDR3 coding sequence is TGTGCCAGTAGTTGGTCTAGCGGGGGGGGTTACAATGAGCAGTTCTTC. It encodes CASSWSSGGGYNEQFF.

In its sample, this clone ranks as medium-sized. The V gene is TRBV4-3, the J gene TRBJ1-2; no firm D call. Germline CDR1 is LGHNA and CDR2 is YSLEER. The V gene lost 1 base and the J gene lost 4 bases, with 10 bases spanning the gap. This CDR3 comprises 14 residues. The CDR3 nucleotides read TGCGCCAGCAGCCAAGTCGGGTCGGGCTATGGCTACACCTTC. It specifies CASSQVGSGYGYTF.

The chain employs TRBV7-3 and TRBJ2-1, with 10 bases aligning to TRBD2. The CDR3 is 15 amino acids. Germline V gives CDR1 SGHTA, CDR2 FQGTGA. With V trimmed by 3 bases and J by 1 base, 0 bases remained unmatched. The CDR3 region is CASSFSGGSYNEQFF. In DNA form, the CDR3 reads TGTGCCAGCAGCTTTAGCGGGGGGTCCTACAATGAGCAGTTCTTC.

This chain links TRBV27 with TRBJ1-1; D remains ambiguous. The V gene lost 0 bases and the J gene lost 4 bases, with 12 bases spanning the gap. From germline, CDR1 is MNHEY and CDR2 SMNVEV (reference sequence). This CDR3 is 15 amino acids long. The CDR3 sequence: CASSLSEGRITEAFF. The CDR3 nucleotides are TGTGCCAGCAGTTTATCAGAGGGTAGGATCACTGAAGCTTTCTTT.

This chain links TRBV5-6 with TRBJ2-2; the match to TRBD1 covers 8 bases. This CDR3 contains 16 residues. Trimming took 5 bases from V and 0 from J; bases not matched to a gene: 6. Germline V gene data show CDR1 as SGHDT and CDR2 as YYEEEE. The CDR3 DNA is TGTGCCAGCAGACGGGACAGGAGCGCGAACACCGGGGAGCTGTTTTTT. It translates to CASRRDRSANTGELFF.

This chain uses TRBV28 with TRBJ2-7; tentatively, D is TRBD1 (5 bases). V was shortened by 1 base and J by 5 bases, with 15 bases between the two germline ends. Germline V lookup: CDR1 MDHEN, CDR2 SYDVKM. This CDR3 contains 15 residues. The CDR3 loop is CASSLYGSTVDEQYF. CDR3 in DNA: TGTGCCAGCAGTTTATATGGGTCGACAGTCGACGAGCAGTACTTC. The variable domain in full, with the rest retrieved from reference TRBV28 and TRBJ2-7, is DVKVTQSSRYLVKRTGEKVFLECVQDMDHENMFWYRQDPGLGLRLIYFSYDVKMKEKGDIPEGYSVSREKKERFSLILESASTNQTSMYLCASSLYGSTVDEQYFGPGTRLTVT.

This chain connects TRBV29-1 to TRBJ2-1; 7 bases are a match to TRBD1. V lost 8 bases to trimming and J lost 4 bases; unmatched junction nucleotides: 8. The CDR3 consists of 13 residues. Germline values: CDR1 SQVTM, CDR2 ANQGSEA. The CDR3 coding sequence is TGCAGCTGGGCAGGGGACAGTTACAATGAGCAGTTCTTC. Protein: CSWAGDSYNEQFF.

The chain recombines TRBV7-2 with TRBJ2-2; 12 bases agree with TRBD2. V trimming: 3 bases; J trimming: 6 bases; junction bases outside the gene matches: 2. The CDR3 has 15 amino acids. Germline CDR1 SGHTA, CDR2 FQGNSA. CDR3 loop: CASSFLAGGPGELFF. CDR3 in DNA: TGTGCCAGCAGCTTCCTAGCGGGGGGGCCCGGGGAGCTGTTTTTT.

This chain connects TRBV28 to TRBJ2-5; the match to TRBD2 covers 7 bases. The CDR3 covers 14 residues. Germline V lookup: CDR1 MDHEN, CDR2 SYDVKM. J gave up 3 bases and V 3 bases, and 4 bases lay outside the gene matches. The CDR3 loop is CASSFDGGEETQYF. CDR3 DNA sequence: TGTGCCAGCAGTTTTGATGGGGGGGAAGAGACCCAGTACTTC. Combining the CDR3 with reference TRBV28 and TRBJ2-5 gives the whole variable domain DVKVTQSSRYLVKRTGEKVFLECVQDMDHENMFWYRQDPGLGLRLIYFSYDVKMKEKGDIPEGYSVSREKKERFSLILESASTNQTSMYLCASSFDGGEETQYFGPGTRLLVL.